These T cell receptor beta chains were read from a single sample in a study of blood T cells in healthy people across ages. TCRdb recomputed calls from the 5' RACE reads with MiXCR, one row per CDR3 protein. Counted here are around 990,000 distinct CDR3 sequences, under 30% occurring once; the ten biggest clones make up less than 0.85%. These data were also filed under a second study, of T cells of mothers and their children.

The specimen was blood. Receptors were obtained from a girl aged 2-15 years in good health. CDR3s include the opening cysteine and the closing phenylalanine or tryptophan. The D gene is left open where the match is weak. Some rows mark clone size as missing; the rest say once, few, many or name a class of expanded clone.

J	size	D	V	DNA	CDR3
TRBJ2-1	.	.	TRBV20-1	TGCAGTGCTTGGGGACCCCTCGGGGAGCAGTTCTTC	CSAWGPLGEQFF
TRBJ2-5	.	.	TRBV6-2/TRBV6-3	TGTGCCAGTTCGAACACGCAGGGGGAGACCCAGTACTTC	CASSNTQGETQYF
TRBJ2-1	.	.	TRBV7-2	TGTGCCAGCAGCCCAACGTCAGACGGCAATGAGCAGTTCTTC	CASSPTSDGNEQFF
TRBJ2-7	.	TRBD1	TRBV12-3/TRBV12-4	TGTGCCAGCAGTAGGGACTCCGGGACAGGGGGTGGCGAGCAGTACTTC	CASSRDSGTGGGEQYF
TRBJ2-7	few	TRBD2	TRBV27	TGTGCCAGCAGCACCGGGACTAGCGGGAACTACGAGCAGTACTTC	CASSTGTSGNYEQYF
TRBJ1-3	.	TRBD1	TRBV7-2	TGTGCCAGCAGCTTAGTGACAGGGTCAGGAAACACCATATATTTT	CASSLVTGSGNTIYF
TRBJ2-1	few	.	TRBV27	TGTGCCAGCAGTCTTACAGAGACCCTAGGCTACAATGAGCAGTTCTTC	CASSLTETLGYNEQFF
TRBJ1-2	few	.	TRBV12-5	TGTGCTAGTGGTTTGTCTGCGGGCGGCTACACCTTC	CASGLSAGGYTF
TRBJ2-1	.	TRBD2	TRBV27	TGTGCCAGCGGATCTAGCGGGATAGAGGAGCAGTTCTTC	CASGSSGIEEQFF
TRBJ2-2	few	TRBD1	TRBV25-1	TGTGCCAGCAGTGGCTCTGGACAGGGTAACACCGGGGAGCTGTTTTTT	CASSGSGQGNTGELFF
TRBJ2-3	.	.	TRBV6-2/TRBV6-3	TGTGCCAGCAGTTACTTGGGATCTAGCACAGATACGCAGTATTTT	CASSYLGSSTDTQYF
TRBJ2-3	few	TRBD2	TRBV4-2	TGTGCCAGCAGCCCAAGACTAGCGGGGGGCCGGGATACGCAGTATTTT	CASSPRLAGGRDTQYF
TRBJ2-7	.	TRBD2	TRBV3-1	TGTGCCAGCAGCCAATCGGGACTAGGACACGAGCAGTACTTC	CASSQSGLGHEQYF
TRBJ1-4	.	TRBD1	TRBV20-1	TGCAGTGCTAGAGAAACAGGGGGCATGGCAAAACTGTTTTTT	CSARETGGMAKLFF
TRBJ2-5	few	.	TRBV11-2	TGTGCCAGCACCTACAGAGGCGCTAGAGGATTGGGCGAGACCCAGTACTTC	CASTYRGARGLGETQYF
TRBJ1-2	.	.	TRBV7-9	TGTGCCAGCGGACAGTCGGGGTTTCGGCCCTATGGCTACACCTTC	CASGQSGFRPYGYTF
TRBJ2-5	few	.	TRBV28	TGTGCCAGCAGTCCCGCTTTAGGGGAGGAGACCCAGTACTTC	CASSPALGEETQYF
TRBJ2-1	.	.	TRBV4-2	TGTGCCAGCAGCCAAGATATCGGAGGGGGAGACAATGAGCAGTTCTTC	CASSQDIGGGDNEQFF
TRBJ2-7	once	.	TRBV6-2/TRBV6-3	TGTGCCAGCAAGGAGAGTTACGAGCAGTACTTC	CASKESYEQYF
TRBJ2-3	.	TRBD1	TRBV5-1	TGCGCCAGCAGCCCCAGGGACAGGGGGACCACAGATACGCAGTATTTT	CASSPRDRGTTDTQYF
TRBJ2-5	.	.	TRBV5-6	TGTGCCAGCAGCACCTTAAAAGGCCGGGAGACCCAGTACTTC	CASSTLKGRETQYF
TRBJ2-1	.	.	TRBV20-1	TGCAGTGCGGGAGATAGAGAGCAGTTCTTC	CSAGDREQFF
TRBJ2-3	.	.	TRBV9	TGTGCCAGCAGCGTCCGGGACCGTCGCACAGATACGCAGTATTTT	CASSVRDRRTDTQYF
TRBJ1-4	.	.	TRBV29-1	TGCAGCGTTGAAGATCTCCAATTGAGCTCTAATGAAAAACTGTTTTTT	CSVEDLQLSSNEKLFF
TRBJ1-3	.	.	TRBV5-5	TGTGCCAGCAGCTACGACTTTAGCTCTGGAAACACCATATATTTT	CASSYDFSSGNTIYF
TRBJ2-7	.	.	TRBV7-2	TGTGCCAGCAGTCCTCAAACAGGTACACAAACACGGGAGCAGTACTTC	CASSPQTGTQTREQYF